The 16 T cell receptor beta chains presented below share a single source sample, sequenced in a study of cytomegalovirus exposure and HLA in healthy donors. The PCR had 60 Vbeta and 13 Jbeta primers. Profiled with immunoSEQ multiplex PCR; TCRdb holds only in-frame clones, not every one. This sample has about 130,000 clones; 70% to 80% occur once, and the top ten carry approximately 2%. The sample comprised PBMCs. The source is a man aged 45-65 years in good health and CMV-seronegative.

With respect to this clone: In the same sample, other DNA sequences code for this CDR3. The chain links TRBV4-2 to TRBJ1-4; tentative D call: TRBD1 (6 bases). V was trimmed by 3 bases and J by 8 bases, leaving 16 bases between them. The germline CDR1 and CDR2 sequences are LGHNA and YNFKEQ. This CDR3 is built from 15 residues. Here the CDR3 reads CASSQDTGRGEKLFF. The CDR3 bases are TGTGCCAGCAGCCAGGATACAGGGCGGGGGGAAAAACTGTTTTTT.

This chain joins TRBV18 and TRBJ1-5, with 7 positions matching TRBD1. Looked up from germline, CDR1 is KGHSH and CDR2 is LQKENI. The CDR3 is made up of 13 amino acids. V dropped 8 bases and J dropped 6; count of bases not matched to a gene: 7. CDR3 loop: CASRDSNVQPQHF. CDR3 nucleotide sequence: TGTGCCAGCCGGGACAGTAACGTTCAGCCCCAGCATTTT.

The rearrangement joins TRBV29-1 to TRBJ1-2; D is perhaps TRBD1 (5 bases). CDR3 length equals 13 residues. The ends were cut back, 2 bases at V and 3 bases at J, with 10 bases in the middle. Germline loops: CDR1 SQVTM, CDR2 ANQGSEA. DNA of the CDR3: TGCAGCGTTGAAAGGGGTTCCGACTATGGCTACACCTTC. Translated, it gives CSVERGSDYGYTF.

This chain connects TRBV19 to TRBJ2-3; possible D gene TRBD2, 6 bases. Germline assignment: CDR1 LNHDA and CDR2 SQIVND (reference sequence). V lost 7 bases and J 0 bases, leaving 11 bases between the germline ends. The CDR3 contains 14 residues. Here the CDR3 reads CASMGLTSTDTQYF. The DNA of the CDR3 is TGTGCCAGTATGGGACTTACTAGCACAGATACGCAGTATTTT.

The rearrangement joins TRBV29-1 to TRBJ2-7; no reliable D call. Trimming took off 5 bases at V and 9 bases at J, with 20 bases between the two ends. Germline CDR1 and CDR2: SQVTM and ANQGSEA. The CDR3 is 13 residues long. Here the CDR3 DNA reads TGCAGCGTTATTCTGATGCCCTTACGAGTGCAGTACTTC. Its translation is CSVILMPLRVQYF.

The genes are TRBV19 and TRBJ2-3; 9 bases agree with TRBD2. V lost 8 bases and J lost 1; bases outside the gene matches: 1. Germline V gives CDR1 LNHDA, CDR2 SQIVND (reference sequence). CDR3 size: 13 residues. DNA for the CDR3: TGTGCCAGTGCTAGCGGGGGCACAGATACGCAGTATTTT. Translation gives CASASGGTDTQYF.

The genes are TRBV4-3 and TRBJ2-3; D possibly corresponds to TRBD2 (6 bases). The CDR3 spans 16 residues. Germline CDR1 LGHNA, CDR2 YSLEER. V lost 4 bases to trimming and J lost 3 bases, with 17 bases between them. The CDR3, as DNA: TGCGCCAGCAGCCTCGAACCCGGGACTGAGACAGATACGCAGTATTTT. Amino acid sequence: CASSLEPGTETDTQYF.

The chain uses TRBV6-1 and TRBJ1-6; possible D gene TRBD1, 6 bases. The CDR3 is 15 residues long. Germline V CDR1 and CDR2: MNHNS, SASEGT. V shed 4 bases and J shed 2 bases, with 9 bases lying between them. CDR3 residues: CASSVRGPYNSPLHF. The CDR3 DNA is TGTGCCAGCAGTGTCAGGGGCCCCTATAATTCACCCCTCCACTTT.

The gene calls are TRBV9 and TRBJ1-1, with D maybe TRBD1 (6 bases). Germline CDR1 is SGDLS and CDR2 is YYNGEE. V dropped 0 bases and J dropped 2 bases, with 17 bases sitting between them. This CDR3 contains 17 residues. The CDR3 protein is CASSVAPLGGANTEAFF. In DNA, the CDR3 is TGTGCCAGCAGCGTAGCCCCCTTGGGGGGGGCAAACACTGAAGCTTTCTTT.

CDR3 amino acids: CASRDMTGGDSPLHF. CDR3 bases: TGCGCCAGCAGGGACATGACAGGTGGGGATTCACCCCTCCACTTT. The chain couples TRBV10-2 to TRBJ1-6, with D perhaps matching TRBD1 (6 bases). This CDR3 region has 15 residues. Per the germline V gene, CDR1 is WSHSY and CDR2 is SAAADI. The germline V and J ends were trimmed by 6 bases and 8 bases, with 17 bases remaining between them.

This sequence joins TRBV7-9 and TRBJ1-5; possible D gene TRBD1, 5 bases. CDR3 length: 14 residues. V lost 3 bases and J lost 2, with 8 bases in between. Germline CDR1 and CDR2: SEHNR and FQNEAQ (reference sequence). CDR3 sequence: CASSFTGGNQPQHF. CDR3 nucleotides: TGTGCCAGCAGCTTCACAGGTGGCAATCAGCCCCAGCATTTT.

This clone was seen only once. This sample includes further DNA sequences coding for the same CDR3. V is TRBV28 and J is TRBJ1-4; D is perhaps TRBD1 (5 bases). This CDR3 region has 14 residues. Per the germline V gene, CDR1 is MDHEN and CDR2 is SYDVKM. Trimming took 3 bases from V and 3 from J, leaving 8 bases between them. DNA of the CDR3: TGTGCCAGCAGTTTGGGGGAGGCTAATGAAAAACTGTTTTTT. Amino acid sequence: CASSLGEANEKLFF. The variable domain in full, with the rest retrieved from reference TRBV28 and TRBJ1-4, is DVKVTQSSRYLVKRTGEKVFLECVQDMDHENMFWYRQDPGLGLRLIYFSYDVKMKEKGDIPEGYSVSREKKERFSLILESASTNQTSMYLCASSLGEANEKLFFGSGTQLSVL.

V usage is TRBV2 and J usage is TRBJ2-2; 7 positions match TRBD1. From germline, CDR1 is SNHLY and CDR2 FYNNEI. This CDR3 is 15 amino acids long. V trimming: 6 bases; J trimming: 0 bases; junction bases outside the gene matches: 4. In DNA form, the CDR3 reads TGTGCCAGCAGATTGGACAGGACGAACACCGGGGAGCTGTTTTTT. It translates to CASRLDRTNTGELFF.

The rearrangement links TRBV7-8 to TRBJ1-3, with D maybe TRBD1 (6 bases). CDR3 length equals 15 residues. With 1 base removed from V and 4 bases from J, the gap between germline ends came to 11 bases. Germline V gene sequence: CDR1 SGHVS, CDR2 FQNEAQ. CDR3 region: CASSLGTASGNTIYF. The CDR3 bases are TGTGCCAGCAGCTTAGGGACAGCCAGCGGAAACACCATATATTTT.

The chain has TRBV7-3 and TRBJ2-1, with D tentatively TRBD1 (6 bases). There are 14 residues in the CDR3. V shed 6 bases and J shed 7 bases, with 16 bases lying between them. CDR1 and CDR2 from the germline V gene are SGHTA and FQGTGA. This chain's CDR3 is CASSQQGEVNEQFF. CDR3 nucleotides: TGTGCCAGCAGTCAACAGGGTGAGGTGAATGAGCAGTTCTTC.

The chain carries TRBV6-6 and TRBJ1-6; 9 bases are shared with TRBD1. V lost 5 bases to trimming and J lost 5 bases; unmatched junction nucleotides: 4. Germline CDR1 and CDR2: MNHNY and SVGAGI (reference sequence). The CDR3 extends over 15 amino acids. The CDR3 loop reads CASSLGQGNNSPLHF. CDR3 DNA sequence: TGTGCCAGCAGTCTAGGACAGGGGAATAATTCACCCCTCCACTTT.